This entry describes one T cell receptor beta chain. Its matching antigen is unknown. After removal of 0 bases from V and 4 bases from J, the junction contained 3 bases not matched to a gene. The CDR3 sequence is 16 residues long. Germline CDR1 SGDLS, CDR2 YYNGEE. The entry originates in a study of shared clonotypes between healthy human individuals. Study overall: A donor's plate count was three for CD4 naive and three for CD4 memory; CD8 naive had two and CD8 memory one.

General study points: Clonotype sharing across donors was expected to vary with sequencing depth.

The input for sorted-subset replicate PCRs was about 210 ng DNA, 30,000 or so T cell genomes. Sequenced by immunoSEQ multiplex PCR; TCRdb stores in-frame clones only, minus some. The sample lists 2.5 million or so clones; around nine tenths were seen once. The sequence came from a man aged 18 to 30 in good health. Material for sequencing was naive CD4+ T cells sorted from blood. Subset specified: CD45RA+ positively selected. The chain carries TRBV9 and TRBJ2-3; TRBD2 aligns across 12 bases. The CDR3 region is CASSVETSGSADTQYF. The CDR3 coding sequence is TGTGCCAGCAGCGTAGAGACTAGCGGGAGTGCAGATACGCAGTATTTT.